These 17 T cell receptor beta chains were sequenced from one sample in a study of beta chain features in type 1 diabetes. Investigators reverse transcribed all isolated RNA, so they sequenced expressed TCRB transcripts. Libraries were prepared by immunoSEQ multiplex PCR; TCRdb keeps only in-frame clonotypes and omits some of them. The sample holds under 450,000 clones; roughly 15% are singletons and the top ten take approximately 0.019%. The specimen sequenced was naive CD4+ T cells from blood. These TCRs come from a woman aged 18-29 years in good health.

In its sample, this clone was seen a few times. The rearrangement links TRBV9 to TRBJ1-2, with D possibly matching TRBD1 (5 bases). This CDR3 has 12 amino acids. With 7 bases removed from V and 7 bases from J, the gap between germline ends came to 14 bases. Looked up from germline, CDR1 is SGDLS and CDR2 is YYNGEE. The CDR3 spells CASGQGSGGYTF. The CDR3 DNA is TGTGCCAGCGGCCAGGGTAGCGGTGGCTACACCTTC.

The chain joins TRBV7-3 to TRBJ2-6; tentatively, D is TRBD2 (6 bases). CDR1 is SGHTA and CDR2 is FQGTGA in the germline V gene. The V gene lost 1 base and the J gene lost 2 bases, with 12 bases spanning the gap. This CDR3 contains 17 residues. The CDR3 spells CASSLRPTSTGANVLTF. In DNA form, the CDR3 reads TGTGCCAGCAGCTTAAGGCCCACTAGCACTGGGGCCAACGTCCTGACTTTC. Full variable domain (missing parts from reference TRBV7-3 and TRBJ2-6): GAGVSQTPSNKVTEKGKYVELRCDPISGHTALYWYRQSLGQGPEFLIYFQGTGAADDSGLPNDRFFAVRPEGSVSTLKIQRTERGDSAVYLCASSLRPTSTGANVLTFGAGSRLTVL.

The CDR3 loop is CASSLVSDTDTQYF. CDR3 bases: TGTGCCAGCAGCTTAGTTAGCGACACAGATACGCAGTATTTT. The chain joins TRBV7-2 to TRBJ2-3, with D possibly being TRBD2 (5 bases). Between the trimmed V and J ends, which lost 1 base and 2 bases, there was a span of 7 bases. In germline, CDR1 is SGHTA, CDR2 FQGNSA. The CDR3 is 14 residues long.

The rearrangement joins TRBV30 to TRBJ1-3; weak D call: TRBD1 (6 bases). The length of the CDR3 is 14 residues. Germline CDR1 GTSNPN, CDR2 SVGIG (reference sequence). Deletions cut 2 bases from V and 7 bases from J, with 15 bases between. CDR3 in amino acids: CAWSIRTGLNTIYF. DNA for the CDR3: TGTGCCTGGAGTATACGTACAGGGTTGAACACCATATATTTT.

The sample holds a few counts of this clone. This chain joins TRBV27 and TRBJ2-3; weak D call: TRBD2 (6 bases). Germline V gene lookup returns CDR1 MNHEY and CDR2 SMNVEV (reference sequence). With 6 bases removed from V and 0 bases from J, the gap between germline ends came to 13 bases. This CDR3 has 15 residues. This chain's CDR3 is CASSKTRPSTDTQYF. In DNA, the CDR3 is TGTGCCAGCAGCAAGACTAGGCCTAGCACAGATACGCAGTATTTT.

This rearrangement joins TRBV7-8 to TRBJ2-1, with a possible D match to TRBD2 (5 bases). The CDR3 covers 14 residues. From germline, CDR1 is SGHVS and CDR2 FQNEAQ. With 0 bases removed from V and 8 bases from J, the gap between germline ends came to 11 bases. Here the CDR3 reads CASSLAGDIDEQFF. CDR3 nucleotide sequence: TGTGCCAGCAGCTTAGCGGGAGATATAGATGAGCAGTTCTTC.

This chain connects TRBV25-1 to TRBJ2-7, with TRBD1 identical over 9 bases. The germline V gene encodes CDR1 MGHDK and CDR2 SYGVNS. The trim removed 3 bases at V and 2 bases at J, leaving 5 bases unmatched. The CDR3 contains 15 residues. CDR3 DNA sequence: TGTGCCAGCAGTGAGACCGGGACAGGGACCTACGAGCAGTACTTC. Protein: CASSETGTGTYEQYF.

This clone was detected only a few times. The chain uses TRBV29-1 and TRBJ2-5, with TRBD1 matching 7 bases. The germline V gene encodes CDR1 SQVTM and CDR2 ANQGSEA. The CDR3 covers 13 residues. After removal of 4 bases from V and 1 base from J, the junction contained 3 bases not matched to a gene. The CDR3 is CSVAGQAQETQYF. As DNA, the CDR3 is TGCAGCGTTGCCGGACAGGCCCAAGAGACCCAGTACTTC.

A few counts support this clone. The chain joins TRBV15 to TRBJ1-4; D perhaps matches TRBD1 (6 bases). The CDR3 contains 15 residues. V was pared by 1 base and J by 8 bases, with 14 bases between. Germline-derived CDR1 and CDR2 are LNHNV and YYDKDF (reference sequence). The CDR3 region has the DNA TGTGCCACCAGCAGAGTTGGGGGCGCCGGCGAAAAACTGTTTTTT. Translation gives CATSRVGGAGEKLFF.

The rearrangement links TRBV30 to TRBJ1-4; weak D call: TRBD1 (6 bases). CDR1 is GTSNPN, CDR2 SVGIG, per germline (reference sequence). V was cut by 2 bases and J by 8 bases, with 15 bases left in between. The length of the CDR3 is 14 residues. DNA for the CDR3: TGTGCCTGGAGTATGACTCAGGGGCGAGAAAAACTGTTTTTT. Encoded protein: CAWSMTQGREKLFF. The full variable domain, rest sourced from reference TRBV30 and TRBJ1-4, is SQTIHQWPATLVQPVGSPLSLECTVEGTSNPNLYWYRQAAGRGLQLLFYSVGIGQISSEVPQNLSASRPQDRQFILSSKKLLLSDSGFYLCAWSMTQGREKLFFGSGTQLSVL.

This sequence joins TRBV18 and TRBJ1-4; TRBD1 agrees at 8 bases. The V segment lost 6 bases and the J segment 5 bases; nucleotides outside the gene matches: 2. The CDR3 has 13 residues. Germline V CDR1 and CDR2: KGHSH, LQKENI. The chain's CDR3 is CASSRDRNEKLFF. CDR3 nucleotides: TGTGCCAGCTCCCGGGACAGGAATGAAAAACTGTTTTTT. The full variable domain, completed using reference TRBV18 and TRBJ1-4, is NAGVMQNPRHLVRRRGQEARLRCSPMKGHSHVYWYRQLPEEGLKFMVYLQKENIIDESGMPKERFSAEFPKEGPSILRIQQVVRGDSAAYFCASSRDRNEKLFFGSGTQLSVL.

The chain combines TRBV28 with TRBJ2-5; D unresolved. This CDR3 has 11 amino acids. V shed 5 bases and J shed 5 bases, with 6 bases lying between them. Germline loops: CDR1 MDHEN, CDR2 SYDVKM. CDR3 coding DNA: TGTGCCAGCAGTATACGGGAGACCCAGTACTTC. It yields the protein CASSIRETQYF.

The genes are TRBV19 and TRBJ2-2; TRBD1 matches at 7 bases. Trimming took 7 bases from V and 4 from J; bases not matched to a gene: 12. This CDR3 has 16 residues. Germline V lookup: CDR1 LNHDA, CDR2 SQIVND (reference sequence). The CDR3 loop reads CASTGQPYQFTGELFF. In DNA, the CDR3 is TGTGCCAGTACGGGACAGCCCTATCAGTTCACCGGGGAGCTGTTTTTT. The complete variable domain, with remaining parts taken from reference TRBV19 and TRBJ2-2, reads DGGITQSPKYLFRKEGQNVTLSCEQNLNHDAMYWYRQDPGQGLRLIYYSQIVNDFQKGDIAEGYSVSREKKESFPLTVTSAQKNPTAFYLCASTGQPYQFTGELFFGEGSRLTVL.

This clone has only one observation. This chain joins TRBV2 and TRBJ1-4; D is uncertain. Between the trimmed V and J ends, which lost 5 bases and 3 bases, there was a span of 10 bases. The germline V gene has CDR1 SNHLY and CDR2 FYNNEI. The CDR3 contains 14 residues. The CDR3 region is CASSQVVANEKLFF. CDR3 in DNA: TGTGCCAGCAGTCAGGTCGTAGCTAATGAAAAACTGTTTTTT.

The chain is built from TRBV9 and TRBJ2-1; a possible D gene is TRBD1 (6 bases). Germline loops: CDR1 SGDLS, CDR2 YYNGEE. Trimming shortened V by 3 bases and J by 10 bases, and 20 bases separated the two germline ends. The CDR3 is 15 residues long. The CDR3 nucleotides are TGTGCCAGCAGCGCAGGACAGTCTCTCCGCACGGAGCAGTTCTTC. It is translated as CASSAGQSLRTEQFF.

This clone appeared a few times. The chain employs TRBV5-1 and TRBJ2-1; weak D call: TRBD2 (6 bases). V lost 1 base to trimming and J lost 0 bases, with 11 bases between them. The germline V gene encodes CDR1 SGHRS and CDR2 YFSETQ. The CDR3 spans 16 residues. CDR3 in amino acids: CASSLSGPSSYNEQFF. DNA of the CDR3: TGCGCCAGCAGCTTGAGCGGGCCAAGCTCCTACAATGAGCAGTTCTTC. Based on the CDR3 plus reference TRBV5-1 and TRBJ2-1, the full variable domain is KAGVTQTPRYLIKTRGQQVTLSCSPISGHRSVSWYQQTPGQGLQFLFEYFSETQRNKGNFPGRFSGRQFSNSRSEMNVSTLELGDSALYLCASSLSGPSSYNEQFFGPGTRLTVL.

A few counts support this clone. The CDR3 region has the DNA TGTGCCAGCAGCCGACAAGGACAGAACAATGAGCAGTTCTTC. Translation: CASSRQGQNNEQFF. V usage is TRBV5-4 and J usage is TRBJ2-1; possible D gene TRBD1, 6 bases. The length of the CDR3 is 14 residues. In germline, CDR1 is SGHNT, CDR2 YYREEE (reference sequence). V gave up 4 bases and J gave up 5 bases, with 13 bases separating them.